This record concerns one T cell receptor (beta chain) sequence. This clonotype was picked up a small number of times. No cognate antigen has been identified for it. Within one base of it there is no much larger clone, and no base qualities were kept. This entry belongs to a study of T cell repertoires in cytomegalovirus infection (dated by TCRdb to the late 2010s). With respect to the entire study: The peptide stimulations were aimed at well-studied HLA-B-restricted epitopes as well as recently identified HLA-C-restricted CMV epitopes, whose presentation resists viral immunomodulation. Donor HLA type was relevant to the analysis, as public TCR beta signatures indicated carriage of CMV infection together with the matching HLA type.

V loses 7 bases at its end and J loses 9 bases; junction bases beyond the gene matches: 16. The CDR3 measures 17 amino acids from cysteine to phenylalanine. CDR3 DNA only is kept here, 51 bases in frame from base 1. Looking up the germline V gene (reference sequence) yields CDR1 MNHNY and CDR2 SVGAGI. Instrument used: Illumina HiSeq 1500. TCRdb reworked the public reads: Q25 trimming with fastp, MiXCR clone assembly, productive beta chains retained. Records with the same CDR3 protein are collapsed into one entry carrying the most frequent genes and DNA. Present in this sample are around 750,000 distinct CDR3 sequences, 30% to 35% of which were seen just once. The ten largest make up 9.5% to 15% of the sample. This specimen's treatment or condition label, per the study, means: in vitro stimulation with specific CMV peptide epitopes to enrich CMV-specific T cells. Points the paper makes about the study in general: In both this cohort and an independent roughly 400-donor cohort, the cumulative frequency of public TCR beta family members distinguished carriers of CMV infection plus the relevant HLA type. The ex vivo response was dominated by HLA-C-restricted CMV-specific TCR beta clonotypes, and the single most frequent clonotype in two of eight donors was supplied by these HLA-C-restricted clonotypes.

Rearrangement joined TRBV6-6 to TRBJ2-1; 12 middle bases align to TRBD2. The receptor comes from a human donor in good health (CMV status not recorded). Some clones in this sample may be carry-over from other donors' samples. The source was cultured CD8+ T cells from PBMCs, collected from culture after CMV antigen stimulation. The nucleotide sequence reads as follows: TGTGCCAGCACTAGAAGGATAGCTAGCGGGGGGGCGGGTGAGCAGTTCTTC. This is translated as CASTRRIASGGAGEQFF.